The source of this T cell receptor (beta chain) is a study of technical replicates of blood from several donors. Assay used: immunoSEQ multiplex PCR; TCRdb lists only in-frame clones, some missing. The sample shows roughly 68,000 clones, 95% to 98% of them seen only once. This clone showed up just once. The CDR3 contains 15 residues. Trimming took 3 bases from V and 5 from J, leaving 17 bases between them. The germline V gene encodes CDR1 SGHNT and CDR2 YENEEA. The chain is built from TRBV11-3 and TRBJ2-7; TRBD1 might be the D (5 bases). The sequence came from a human donor in good health. Sequences were obtained from T cells isolated from PBMCs. CDR3 residues: CASSFLSSLRDEQYF. CDR3 nucleotide sequence: TGTGCCAGCAGCTTCTTGTCGAGCCTCAGGGACGAGCAGTACTTC.